These 2 T cell receptor beta chains originate from one sample sequenced in a study of early T cells in non-severe SARS-CoV-2 infection. Using its own MiXCR run on the 5' RACE reads, TCRdb lists one record per CDR3 protein. Counted here are 65,000 to 95,000 distinct CDR3 sequences, 14% occurring once; the ten biggest clones make up approximately 10%. Sequences were obtained from whole blood. The receptors were sampled from an adult who was a healthcare worker with PCR-confirmed SARS-CoV-2 infection or an uninfected control (not recorded which).

This clonotype has just a few counts. The V and J genes are TRBV9 and TRBJ2-7; 8 bases agree with TRBD1. CDR3 length: 15 amino acids. The germline CDR1 and CDR2 sequences are SGDLS and YYNGEE. The V segment lost 1 base and the J segment 6 bases; nucleotides outside the gene matches: 9. The DNA for the CDR3 is TGTGCCAGCAGCGTATCGACCGGACAGGGTAGCGAGCAGTACTTC. It is translated as CASSVSTGQGSEQYF. Variable domain in full (rest from reference TRBV9 and TRBJ2-7): DSGVTQTPKHLITATGQRVTLRCSPRSGDLSVYWYQQSLDQGLQFLIQYYNGEERAKGNILERFSAQQFPDLHSELNLSSLELGDSALYFCASSVSTGQGSEQYFGPGTRLTVT.

There are many counts of this clonotype. The chain uses TRBV6-6 and TRBJ2-1; weak D call: TRBD2 (5 bases). In germline, CDR1 is MNHNY, CDR2 SVGAGI (reference sequence). The CDR3 is 14 amino acids. V lost 3 bases, J lost 6 bases, and 12 bases lay in between. The CDR3 nucleotides read TGTGCCAGCAGTTATGATTTTGGAGGCAATGAGCAGTTCTTC. Translated, it gives CASSYDFGGNEQFF.